This is a list of T cell receptor beta chains from one sample in a study of lymphopenia after photon versus proton radiotherapy. Profiling relied on immunoSEQ multiplex PCR, and the TCRdb table lists in-frame clones only, not all of them. In the table there are tens of thousands of clones, approximately 90% of which are singletons. Sequencing used peripheral blood, obtained from a patient treated with photon-based radiotherapy. The receptors stem from a woman in her seventies with pancreatic cancer. The CDR3 runs from the conserved cysteine through the conserved F or W. D genes are given only for firm matches. Clone size is given for some rows only: seen once, a few or many times, or a class if the clone is expanded.

CDR3aa: CASQMGPGTDTQYF; CDR3nt: TGTGCCAGCCAGATGGGGCCGGGCACAGATACGCAGTATTTT; d_gene: .; j_gene: TRBJ2-3; abundance: .; v_gene: TRBV9
CDR3aa: CASRPGQPPDTQYF; CDR3nt: TGTGCCAGCAGACCGGGACAGCCCCCAGATACGCAGTATTTT; d_gene: TRBD1; j_gene: TRBJ2-3; abundance: once; v_gene: TRBV2
CDR3aa: CAGQGTEAFF; CDR3nt: TGCGCCGGACAGGGGACTGAAGCTTTCTTT; d_gene: TRBD1; j_gene: TRBJ1-1; abundance: .; v_gene: TRBV23-1
CDR3aa: CASSPSGTEAFF; CDR3nt: TGTGCCAGCTCACCGAGCGGCACTGAAGCTTTCTTT; d_gene: .; j_gene: TRBJ1-1; abundance: .; v_gene: TRBV18
CDR3aa: CASSSQGGLNEKLFF; CDR3nt: TGTGCCAGCAGCTCACAGGGAGGGCTTAATGAAAAACTGTTTTTT; d_gene: .; j_gene: TRBJ1-4; abundance: once; v_gene: TRBV7-8
CDR3aa: CAWSRTWRSMNYGYTF; CDR3nt: TGTGCCTGGAGTAGGACCTGGCGTTCCATGAACTATGGCTACACCTTC; d_gene: .; j_gene: TRBJ1-2; abundance: .; v_gene: TRBV30
CDR3aa: CASSLDPGGYNEQFF; CDR3nt: TGTGCCAGCAGCTTAGATCCGGGTGGCTACAATGAGCAGTTCTTC; d_gene: .; j_gene: TRBJ2-1; abundance: once; v_gene: TRBV7-8
CDR3aa: CASSLSGSSYEQYF; CDR3nt: TGTGCCAGCAGCTTAAGTGGGTCCTCCTACGAGCAGTACTTC; d_gene: .; j_gene: TRBJ2-7; abundance: .; v_gene: TRBV7-9
CDR3aa: CASSLGRSYEWQYF; CDR3nt: TGTGCCAGCAGCTTAGGACGGAGCTACGAGTGGCAGTACTTC; d_gene: .; j_gene: TRBJ2-7; abundance: .; v_gene: TRBV7-8
CDR3aa: CASSQDWGRSQETQYF; CDR3nt: TGTGCCAGCAGCCAAGATTGGGGCAGAAGCCAAGAGACCCAGTACTTC; d_gene: .; j_gene: TRBJ2-5; abundance: .; v_gene: TRBV4-2
CDR3aa: CASSQELAFTGELFF; CDR3nt: TGTGCCAGCAGCCAGGAACTAGCGTTCACCGGGGAGCTGTTTTTT; d_gene: TRBD2; j_gene: TRBJ2-2; abundance: .; v_gene: TRBV4-2
CDR3aa: CASSLTGSSYEQFF; CDR3nt: TGTGCCAGCAGCTTAACCGGGAGCTCGTATGAGCAGTTCTTC; d_gene: .; j_gene: TRBJ2-1; abundance: once; v_gene: TRBV7-2
CDR3aa: CSVTSSGAYEQYF; CDR3nt: TGCAGCGTGACTTCTAGCGGGGCCTACGAGCAGTACTTC; d_gene: TRBD2; j_gene: TRBJ2-7; abundance: .; v_gene: TRBV29-1